This TCR beta chain was found in a study of control samples from healthy donors and cancer patients (dated by TCRdb to between 2020 and 2021). The germline V gene gives CDR1 as MNHEY and CDR2 as SVGAGI. The CDR3 runs 13 residues from the cysteine to the phenylalanine. Of the read, only the CDR3 DNA is kept; its 39 bases are in frame from base 1. The V end loses 6 bases and the J end loses 4 bases, and a stretch of 12 bases separates them. Library construction relied on the immunoSEQ multiplex PCR assay. This is the immuneACCESS table as TCRdb keeps it, with only in-frame sequences that have V and J called. A part of the clones is gone; compared with another copy, unresolved V genes explain less than half, and the rest is unexplained. The sample table contains about 28,000 clones; only one count was recorded for roughly 91% of them. 12% of the sample goes to the ten largest clones. On this clone itself: There is no known antigen for this receptor. Base qualities were left out, and no much larger clone turns up one base away.

The sample consisted of PBMCs. The V and J genes are TRBV6-5 and TRBJ2-5, with the D gene uncertain. The source of this sequence is a man between 45 and 60 years old with lung cancer. The CDR3 protein sequence reads: CASSSLGSETQYF. The base sequence is TGTGCCAGCAGCAGTCTAGGCTCAGAGACCCAGTACTTC.